A selection of T cell receptor beta chains follows, all from one sample in a study of patients and donors after allogeneic stem cell transplantation. Using its own MiXCR run on the RT-PCR reads, TCRdb lists one record per CDR3 protein. The sample consists of about 150,000 distinct CDR3 sequences, about two fifths of them appearing once. Sequencing input: blood, either unsorted or a sorted T cell fraction (not recorded which). These receptors were collected from a human donor who was either an allogeneic HSCT recipient or a stem cell or donor lymphocyte infusion donor (not recorded which). It is not recorded whose cells these are; they may come from a transplant donor. CDR3s include the opening cysteine and the closing phenylalanine or tryptophan. Clone size is shown for a subset of rows, as once, few, many or a class of expanded clone.

J gene	clone size	V gene	CDR3 protein
TRBJ2-5	few	TRBV6-6	CASSYGETQYF
TRBJ1-2	.	TRBV6-6	CASTGQGNYGYTF
TRBJ1-2	.	TRBV5-1	CASSLEGEPNYGYTF
TRBJ2-5	.	TRBV9	CASSEPRDTETGETQYF
TRBJ1-4	.	TRBV28	CASSYDRGTNEKLFF
TRBJ1-3	.	TRBV4-2	CASSQVTEPPGNTIYF
TRBJ2-7	few	TRBV30	CAWSQNSYEQYF
TRBJ2-1	few	TRBV28	CASSLGGSYEQFF
TRBJ2-1	.	TRBV28	CAMTGGWEQFF
TRBJ1-2	.	TRBV25-1	CASSVQGIGYTF
TRBJ1-4	few	TRBV3-1	CASSWDRVGEKLFF
TRBJ1-6	.	TRBV6-7	CASSQQGDNSPLHF
TRBJ1-1	.	TRBV28	CASSFETWGATEAFF
TRBJ1-5	few	TRBV12-3/TRBV12-4	CASSPGGVFNQPQHF